The present entry profiles one T cell receptor beta chain with its context. Its antigen is currently not known. Base-call qualities are not available, and no considerably larger clone is one nucleotide away. These data come from a study of PD-1 blockade in mismatch repair-deficient tumors (dated by TCRdb to the late 2010s). A note on the overall study: The trial enrolled some 90 consecutive patients with approximately twelve mismatch repair-deficient cancer types between late 2013 and 2016, all previously treated and progressing. Tumor-associated T cell clones in the peripheral blood of patients responding to PD-1 blockade were tracked using deep sequencing of TCR CDR3 regions.

From a lookup of the germline V gene, CDR1 and CDR2 are SGHRS and YFSETQ. Measured from the cysteine to the phenylalanine, the CDR3 is 17 residues long. The CDR3 DNA has 51 bases and is translated from base 1. V is cut back by 2 bases and J by 7 bases, with 16 bases in the junction unmatched. In the paper's terms, the time point label means: roughly 11-day in vitro stimulation with candidate neoantigen peptide 5. Mismatch repair deficiency in every enrolled patient was established by polymerase chain reaction or immunohistochemistry. A few patients who responded to pembrolizumab therapy underwent TCR sequencing. Each of about 7 ELISpot-reactive candidate neoantigen peptides was used in an approximately 9-day in vitro stimulation prior to TCR sequencing. A control culture without peptide was run identically and served as baseline for clone fold-change calculations. The phase II trial prospectively tested pembrolizumab PD-1 blockade in advanced mismatch repair-deficient cancers regardless of tissue of origin.

Library method: the immunoSEQ multiplex PCR assay. The paper's data handling went like this. A clone was classified as neoantigen-specific if the clone expanded significantly in response to the relevant peptide and did not expand significantly in response to any other peptide tested. Sourced from immuneACCESS, this table was stored by TCRdb with only in-frame sequences that have V and J called. A share of the clones is absent; for the studies checked, an unresolved V gene accounts for under half, and the remainder has no known explanation. From that table come the V and J calls and clone size; the DNA was used to work out D and trimming. The sample table shows approximately 15,000 clones, and 84% are seen once. Approximately 10% of the sample is held by the ten biggest clonotypes. General conclusions and limits of the study: Rapid expansion after pembrolizumab followed by contraction, generally before radiologic responses, was shown by tumor-resident clones, which were often undetectable in blood before treatment. Clonal expansion was elicited by three of the seven peptides, yielding approximately 150 unique blood TCRs of which seven were also found in tumor, and every positive peptide was derived from frameshift mutations.

The sample consisted of cells cultured in vitro, taken from a patient treated with pembrolizumab. The clonotype comes from an adult with mismatch repair-deficient cancer. The chain links TRBV5-1 with TRBJ2-7; 9 junctional bases match TRBD2. The CDR3 region: CASSFSGGSGRFGEQYF. The DNA sequence follows: TGCGCCAGCAGCTTCTCCGGGGGTAGCGGGAGATTCGGGGAGCAGTACTTC.